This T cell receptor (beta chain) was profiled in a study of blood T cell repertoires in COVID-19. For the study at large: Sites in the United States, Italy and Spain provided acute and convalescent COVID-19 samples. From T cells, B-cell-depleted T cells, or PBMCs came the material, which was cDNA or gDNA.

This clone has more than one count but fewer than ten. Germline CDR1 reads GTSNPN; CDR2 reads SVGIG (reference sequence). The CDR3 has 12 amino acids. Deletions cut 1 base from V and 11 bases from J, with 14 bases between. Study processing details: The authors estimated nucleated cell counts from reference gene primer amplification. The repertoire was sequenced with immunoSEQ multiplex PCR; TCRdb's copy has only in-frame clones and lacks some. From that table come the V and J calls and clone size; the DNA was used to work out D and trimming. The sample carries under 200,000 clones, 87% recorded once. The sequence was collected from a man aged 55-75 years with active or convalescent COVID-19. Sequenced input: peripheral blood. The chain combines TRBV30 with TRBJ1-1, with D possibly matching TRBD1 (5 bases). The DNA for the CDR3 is TGTGCCTGGAGTGGGGAGGGGACTTGGGCTTTCTTT. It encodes CAWSGEGTWAFF.